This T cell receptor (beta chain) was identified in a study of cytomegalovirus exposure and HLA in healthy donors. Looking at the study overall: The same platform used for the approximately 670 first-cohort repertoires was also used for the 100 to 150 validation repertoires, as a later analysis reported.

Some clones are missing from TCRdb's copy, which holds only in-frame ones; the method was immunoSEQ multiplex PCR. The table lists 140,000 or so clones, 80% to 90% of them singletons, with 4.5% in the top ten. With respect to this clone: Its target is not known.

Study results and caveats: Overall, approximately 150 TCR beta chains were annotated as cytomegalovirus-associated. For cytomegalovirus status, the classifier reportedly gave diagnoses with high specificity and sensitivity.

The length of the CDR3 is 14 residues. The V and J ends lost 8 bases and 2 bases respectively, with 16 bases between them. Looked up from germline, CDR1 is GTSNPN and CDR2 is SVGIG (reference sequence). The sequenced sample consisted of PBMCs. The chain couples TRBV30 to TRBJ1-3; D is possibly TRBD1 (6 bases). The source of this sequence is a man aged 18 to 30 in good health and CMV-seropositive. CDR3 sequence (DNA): TGTGCCACCTCAGGGTCAGGGGCTGGAAACACCATATATTTT. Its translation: CATSGSGAGNTIYF.